This T cell receptor (beta chain) came from a study of OX40 agonist ivuxolimab in advanced cancers. At cycle 4 day 1, cycle 7 day 1, and baseline, blood was sampled. A word on this clone: The antigen is unknown.

Findings of the study overall: Clonal expansion was seen in CD4+ and CD8+ blood T cells by week 6 at 0.1 to 3.0 mg/kg.

Measured with immunoSEQ multiplex PCR; TCRdb has only the in-frame clones, and not every one. The table lists 43,000 or so clones, roughly 84% of them singletons, with about 14% in the top ten. This CDR3 has 17 residues. The J segment lost 1 base and the V segment lost 7 bases, leaving 5 bases of the junction unmatched. CDR1 ENHRY and CDR2 SYGVKD come from the germline V gene. The receptor's source is an adult with an advanced solid tumor such as melanoma, head and neck, liver or kidney cancer. The material was CD4+ or CD8+ T cells sorted from blood, obtained in a trial of the OX40 agonist ivuxolimab. The J gene is TRBJ2-2, the V gene TRBV10-3; the match to TRBD2 covers 14 bases. Here the CDR3 DNA reads TGTGCCATCACCTGGGGACTAGCGGGAGAGAACACCGGGGAGCTGTTTTTT. Translating it yields CAITWGLAGENTGELFF.